The 31 T cell receptor beta chains presented below share a single source sample, sequenced in a study of cytomegalovirus exposure and HLA in healthy donors. Primers included in the PCR were 60 Vbeta and 13 Jbeta primers. The repertoire was sequenced with immunoSEQ multiplex PCR; TCRdb's copy has only in-frame clones and lacks some. There are over 200,000 clones in the sample; roughly four fifths occur only once, and around 0.57% lies in the top ten. The sequencing input was PBMCs. These TCRs come from a woman aged 35 to 49 in good health and CMV-seronegative.

The chain has TRBV4-1 and TRBJ2-3; a weak D match, TRBD1 (7 bases). The germline V gene encodes CDR1 MGHRA and CDR2 YSYEKL. V lost 2 bases to trimming and J lost 3 bases, with 18 bases between them. This CDR3 has 17 amino acids. The CDR3 loop is CASSQLTGSGGTDTQYF. The CDR3 region has the DNA TGCGCCAGCAGCCAACTGACAGGGTCCGGGGGTACAGATACGCAGTATTTT.

The count of this clone is one. This sequence joins TRBV10-1 and TRBJ1-1; weak D call: TRBD1 (5 bases). The germline CDR1 and CDR2 sequences are WNHNN and SYGVQD (reference sequence). The V and J ends lost 8 bases and 7 bases respectively, with 35 bases between them. This CDR3 spans 19 amino acids. Here the CDR3 reads CASCSRDSRRKRRKVEAFF. The CDR3 coding sequence is TGCGCCAGCTGCAGCCGGGACTCTCGGCGGAAAAGACGGAAAGTTGAAGCTTTCTTT.

The chain employs TRBV4-1 and TRBJ2-6, with 9 bases that match TRBD1. This CDR3 region has 21 residues. The germline CDR1 and CDR2 sequences are MGHRA and YSYEKL. Trimming took 3 bases from V and 0 from J; bases not matched to a gene: 15. The CDR3 DNA reads as TGCGCCAGCAGCCAGGACAGGGGACCACGCGGCTACCTCTCTGGGGCCAACGTCCTGACTTTC. Translated, it gives CASSQDRGPRGYLSGANVLTF.

This clone has only a few counts. J is TRBJ2-7 and V is TRBV11-2; D unresolved. CDR1 is SGHAT, CDR2 FQNNGV, per germline. This CDR3 is built from 15 residues. V dropped 0 bases and J dropped 2 bases, with 11 bases sitting between them. CDR3 region: CASSLDRGNPYEQYF. In DNA, the CDR3 is TGTGCCAGCAGCTTAGATCGCGGAAACCCCTACGAGCAGTACTTC. The full variable domain, its missing parts supplied by reference TRBV11-2 and TRBJ2-7, is EAGVAQSPRYKIIEKRQSVAFWCNPISGHATLYWYQQILGQGPKLLIQFQNNGVVDDSQLPKDRFSAERLKGVDSTLKIQPAKLEDSAVYLCASSLDRGNPYEQYFGPGTRLTVT.

The chain employs TRBV2 and TRBJ1-3; weak D call: TRBD1 (6 bases). Germline V lookup: CDR1 SNHLY, CDR2 FYNNEI. The germline V and J ends were trimmed by 6 bases and 4 bases, with 13 bases remaining between them. The CDR3 is 14 residues long. CDR3 sequence (DNA): TGTGCCAGCAGCCCCGGGACATTCGGAAACACCATATATTTT. Translating gives CASSPGTFGNTIYF. Drawing the rest from reference TRBV2 and TRBJ1-3, the complete variable domain is EPEVTQTPSHQVTQMGQEVILRCVPISNHLYFYWYRQILGQKVEFLVSFYNNEISEKSEIFDDQFSVERPDGSNFTLKIRSTKLEDSAMYFCASSPGTFGNTIYFGEGSWLTVV.

This clone was found a few times. The chain has TRBV5-4 and TRBJ1-1; 7 nucleotides agree with TRBD1. The germline V gene encodes CDR1 SGHNT and CDR2 YYREEE (reference sequence). V lost 4 bases and J lost 1; bases outside the gene matches: 10. CDR3 size: 16 residues. CDR3 sequence reads: CASSPTGGQENTEAFF. Here the CDR3 DNA reads TGTGCCAGCAGCCCCACAGGAGGACAGGAGAACACTGAAGCTTTCTTT.

Of note for this clone: This same CDR3 is encoded by further DNA sequences in the sample. The chain recombines TRBV6-6 with TRBJ2-1; the D is unclear. The germline gives CDR1 MNHNY, CDR2 SVGAGI (reference sequence). Trimming cost V 0 bases and J 3 bases, with 6 bases left between them. This CDR3 contains 14 residues. The CDR3 here is CASSYSRVYNEQFF. The CDR3, as DNA: TGTGCCAGCAGTTACTCGCGAGTCTACAATGAGCAGTTCTTC.

The rearrangement uses TRBV27 and TRBJ1-2; tentative D call: TRBD1 (6 bases). The V gene's germline CDR1 is MNHEY and CDR2 SMNVEV (reference sequence). CDR3 length: 15 amino acids. Trimming stripped 4 bases from V and 3 bases from J, with 15 bases between. The CDR3 bases are TGTGCCAGCAGTTCCCGATACAGGGCCGACTATGGCTACACCTTC. Its protein is CASSSRYRADYGYTF.

CDR3 sequence (DNA): TGTGCCAGCAGCTTAGATCGGGGCTCCTACGAGCAGTACTTC. Residues: CASSLDRGSYEQYF. The genes are TRBV11-2 and TRBJ2-7; weak D call: TRBD2 (5 bases). CDR3 length: 14 residues. Trimming took 0 bases from V and 0 from J, leaving 6 bases between them. Per germline, CDR1 SGHAT and CDR2 FQNNGV.

The chain employs TRBV30 and TRBJ2-2; TRBD2 aligns across 7 bases. After removal of 3 bases from V and 5 bases from J, the junction contained 6 bases not matched to a gene. The CDR3 extends over 14 amino acids. Per the germline V gene, CDR1 is GTSNPN and CDR2 is SVGIG (reference sequence). The CDR3: CAWRRLAATGELFF. CDR3 DNA sequence: TGTGCCTGGAGGAGGCTAGCGGCTACCGGGGAGCTGTTTTTT.

The CDR3 region has the DNA TGTGCCAGCAGCGTAGAGGGACAGGGGTGGGAAGCTTTCTTT. Translating gives CASSVEGQGWEAFF. The rearrangement links TRBV9 to TRBJ1-1; 10 bases agree with TRBD1. The length of the CDR3 is 14 residues. J lost 8 bases, V lost 0 bases, and 4 bases had no gene match. The germline V gene has CDR1 SGDLS and CDR2 YYNGEE.

CDR3 nucleotide sequence: TGTGCCAGCAGCTTAGTAGGGGGACAGGGATATGGCTACACCTTC. It specifies CASSLVGGQGYGYTF. The chain uses TRBV11-2 and TRBJ1-2, with 9 bases matching TRBD1. V shed 1 base and J 5 bases; nucleotides not matched to a gene: 5. This CDR3 has 15 amino acids. CDR1 SGHAT and CDR2 FQNNGV come from the germline V gene.

In nucleotides, the CDR3 is TGCGCCAGCAGCCTTCGACCGGGACTAGCGTACGGAGACACCGGGGAGCTGTTTTTT. This encodes CASSLRPGLAYGDTGELFF. V usage is TRBV5-1 and J usage is TRBJ2-2; TRBD2 agrees at 10 bases. Germline CDR1 SGHRS, CDR2 YFSETQ. Germline trimming cut 4 bases from V and 3 bases from J; bases unmatched to any gene: 15. The CDR3 spans 19 residues. The complete variable domain, with remaining parts taken from reference TRBV5-1 and TRBJ2-2, reads KAGVTQTPRYLIKTRGQQVTLSCSPISGHRSVSWYQQTPGQGLQFLFEYFSETQRNKGNFPGRFSGRQFSNSRSEMNVSTLELGDSALYLCASSLRPGLAYGDTGELFFGEGSRLTVL.

The genes are TRBV10-3 and TRBJ1-5, with D tentatively TRBD1 (5 bases). The CDR3 loop spans 15 amino acids. Germline V gives CDR1 ENHRY, CDR2 SYGVKD. V was clipped by 6 bases and J by 6 bases, with 18 bases between them. The CDR3 protein is CAISQVGGAVQPQHF. CDR3 DNA sequence: TGTGCCATCAGCCAAGTAGGAGGGGCGGTTCAGCCCCAGCATTTT.

V is TRBV6-6 and J is TRBJ1-5, with no clear D. Between the trimmed V and J ends, which lost 0 bases and 3 bases, there was a span of 9 bases. This CDR3 comprises 15 residues. CDR1 is MNHNY and CDR2 is SVGAGI in the germline V gene (reference sequence). The CDR3 DNA sequence: TGTGCCAGCAGTTACTCGAGTGCGCTCAATCAGCCCCAGCATTTT. This encodes CASSYSSALNQPQHF.

This clone was observed a handful of times. The rearrangement joins TRBV4-1 to TRBJ2-1, with TRBD2 identical over 7 bases. The CDR3 covers 14 residues. V gave up 1 base and J gave up 9 bases; unmatched junction bases: 6. From germline, CDR1 is MGHRA and CDR2 YSYEKL. This chain's CDR3 is CASSQGEGIGEQFF. The CDR3 nucleotides are TGCGCCAGCAGCCAAGGGGAGGGCATAGGTGAGCAGTTCTTC.

V and J are TRBV19 and TRBJ2-1; perhaps TRBD2 as D (6 bases). Trimming cost V 8 bases and J 0 bases, with 17 bases left between them. Germline CDR1 and CDR2: LNHDA and SQIVND (reference sequence). This CDR3 is 16 amino acids long. Here the CDR3 DNA reads TGTGCCAGTGGGGCGGGGCGGGGCTCCTCCTACAATGAGCAGTTCTTC. Translated, it gives CASGAGRGSSYNEQFF.

The genes are TRBV7-2 and TRBJ1-2; TRBD1 agrees at 8 bases. Germline trimming cut 1 base from V and 4 bases from J; bases unmatched to any gene: 2. Germline V gene lookup returns CDR1 SGHTA and CDR2 FQGNSA. The CDR3 is 14 residues long. The CDR3 coding sequence is TGTGCCAGCAGCTTAGGAGGACAGGGCTATGGCTACACCTTC. Its translation: CASSLGGQGYGYTF.

This clone was observed a single time. This chain connects TRBV7-9 to TRBJ1-1; TRBD1 might be the D (6 bases). The CDR3 extends over 15 amino acids. V dropped 5 bases and J dropped 1 base, with 14 bases sitting between them. The germline V gene has CDR1 SEHNR and CDR2 FQNEAQ (reference sequence). CDR3 residues: CASSPLGHGNTEAFF. The DNA for the CDR3 is TGTGCCAGCAGCCCCCTGGGACACGGGAACACTGAAGCTTTCTTT. Full variable domain (outside the CDR3, taken from reference TRBV7-9 and TRBJ1-1): DTGVSQNPRHKITKRGQNVTFRCDPISEHNRLYWYRQTLGQGPEFLTYFQNEAQLEKSRLLSDRFSAERPKGSFSTLEIQRTEQGDSAMYLCASSPLGHGNTEAFFGQGTRLTVV.

The V call is TRBV10-1, the J call TRBJ2-7; possibly TRBD2 for D (5 bases). Germline values: CDR1 WNHNN, CDR2 SYGVQD (reference sequence). The V end was cut by 2 bases, the J end by 5 bases, with 19 bases between. This CDR3 spans 16 amino acids. This chain's CDR3 is CASSELRPLLAHEQYF. CDR3 coding DNA: TGCGCCAGCAGTGAGCTCAGGCCCCTTCTAGCCCACGAGCAGTACTTC.

In this sample, this clone turned up a few times. This chain links TRBV28 with TRBJ2-7; 7 positions agree with TRBD1. The CDR3 consists of 14 residues. The V gene end was trimmed by 3 bases and the J gene end by 4 bases; junction bases not matched to a gene: 6. Germline assignment: CDR1 MDHEN and CDR2 SYDVKM. DNA for the CDR3: TGTGCCAGCAGTTTGTGGACAGGTTTATACGAGCAGTACTTC. Translation gives CASSLWTGLYEQYF.

The V gene is TRBV6-5, the J gene TRBJ2-2; 9 nucleotides agree with TRBD1. Germline V gene sequence: CDR1 MNHEY, CDR2 SVGAGI. The CDR3 covers 15 residues. V lost 4 bases, J lost 6 bases, and 6 bases stayed unmatched. The DNA of the CDR3 is TGTGCCAGCAGTTGGGGGACAGGGCTGGCCGGGGAGCTGTTTTTT. Translation: CASSWGTGLAGELFF.

This chain uses TRBV25-1 with TRBJ1-2, with 7 nucleotides matching TRBD1. Germline V gene data show CDR1 as MGHDK and CDR2 as SYGVNS. V dropped 6 bases and J dropped 10; count of bases not matched to a gene: 5. The CDR3 is 11 amino acids. In DNA, the CDR3 is TGTGCCAGCAGGAACAGGGGAGACTACACCTTC. As protein: CASRNRGDYTF.

The sample holds a few counts of this clone. This chain joins TRBV28 and TRBJ2-3, with 10 bases lining up with TRBD2. Germline CDR1 reads MDHEN; CDR2 reads SYDVKM. The CDR3 totals 14 residues. The V gene end was trimmed by 8 bases and the J gene end by 0 bases; junction bases not matched to a gene: 2. The chain's CDR3 is CASGSGGSTDTQYF. As DNA, the CDR3 is TGTGCCAGCGGTAGCGGGGGGAGCACAGATACGCAGTATTTT.

The J gene is TRBJ1-1, the V gene TRBV6-5; unclear D gene. The CDR3 loop spans 16 amino acids. V was shortened by 0 bases and J by 1 base, with 12 bases between the two germline ends. Per the germline V gene, CDR1 is MNHEY and CDR2 is SVGAGI. CDR3 region: CASSYSIARQNTEAFF. CDR3 nucleotides: TGTGCCAGCAGTTACTCGATAGCACGGCAGAACACTGAAGCTTTCTTT.

The chain uses TRBV7-9 and TRBJ2-5; tentative D call: TRBD2 (6 bases). Germline CDR1 SEHNR, CDR2 FQNEAQ (reference sequence). Trimming removed 7 bases from V and 4 bases from J, with 10 bases in between. CDR3 length: 12 residues. CDR3 nucleotides: TGTGCCAGCATTTCCGGGGGAGAGACCCAGTACTTC. Translated: CASISGGETQYF.

This chain joins TRBV7-9 and TRBJ1-1; no clear D. The CDR3 totals 15 residues. Germline V gene sequence: CDR1 SEHNR, CDR2 FQNEAQ (reference sequence). Deletions cut 6 bases from V and 0 bases from J, with 14 bases between. CDR3 nucleotide sequence: TGTGCCAGCAGGACCCCTTTGAGCGTGAACACTGAAGCTTTCTTT. Amino acids: CASRTPLSVNTEAFF.

The V call is TRBV9, the J call TRBJ2-2, with 12 positions matching TRBD2. CDR3 length: 16 amino acids. J lost 6 bases, V lost 0 bases, and 3 bases had no gene match. Per germline, CDR1 SGDLS and CDR2 YYNGEE. CDR3 loop: CASSVASGGAPGELFF. DNA for the CDR3: TGTGCCAGCAGCGTAGCTAGCGGGGGGGCCCCCGGGGAGCTGTTTTTT.

The chain joins TRBV5-6 to TRBJ2-7; maybe TRBD1 (5 bases). The CDR3 contains 17 residues. Germline values: CDR1 SGHDT, CDR2 YYEEEE. V was clipped by 2 bases and J by 9 bases, with 27 bases between them. In DNA form, the CDR3 reads TGTGCCAGCAGCTTCTGGGGCAATCTAGACTCGGAGACTGGGCAGTACTTC. It translates to CASSFWGNLDSETGQYF.

J is TRBJ1-1 and V is TRBV10-3, with TRBD1 matching 7 bases. The CDR3 covers 17 residues. The V gene end was trimmed by 4 bases and the J gene end by 4 bases; junction bases not matched to a gene: 15. Per the germline V gene, CDR1 is ENHRY and CDR2 is SYGVKD. CDR3 in amino acids: CAISGLAIHRGATEAFF. Here the CDR3 DNA reads TGTGCCATCAGTGGCCTCGCCATTCACAGGGGTGCCACTGAAGCTTTCTTT.

This clone was counted between two and nine times. The junction departs from the called germline gene at one end, perhaps through a read error. This chain connects TRBV4-1 to TRBJ1-4; no reliable D call. CDR1 MGHRA and CDR2 YSYEKL come from the germline V gene. The CDR3 is 13 residues long. In nucleotides, the CDR3 is TGCGCCAGCAGTCAAGTAGCGGGTGAAAAACTGTTTTTT. This encodes CASSQVAGEKLFF.